This T cell receptor (beta chain) was obtained from a study of blood T cells in healthy people across ages. Study results and limitations: It was the long-lived donors that had more naive CD4+ cells and higher diversity than aged donors.

Details on this clonotype: As yet, its antigen is unknown.

Healthy individuals of Caucasian origin from Russia, aged 6 to 90, served as donors. The germline gives CDR1 MNHEY, CDR2 SVGAGI. The V segment lost 6 bases and the J segment 4 bases; nucleotides outside the gene matches: 2. The CDR3 consists of 13 residues. A sample-barcoded 5' primer and a J-beta primer mix were used in a second PCR of roughly 6 to 11 cycles. TCRdb reprocessed the 5' RACE reads via MiXCR and lists one record per CDR3 protein. The repertoire has around 1,700,000 distinct CDR3 sequences, 28% of them found once; the top ten carry approximately 7.7%. This receptor was obtained from a woman in her thirties in good health. The V and J genes are TRBV6-5 and TRBJ2-2; 7 nucleotides agree with TRBD1. The specimen was blood. The CDR3, as DNA: TGTGCCAGCAGACGGGACAGCACCGGGGAGCTGTTTTTT. As protein: CASRRDSTGELFF.